This T cell receptor beta chain was sequenced for a study of blood T cell repertoires in COVID-19. Overall study: The analysed material was cDNA or gDNA that came from T cells, B-cell-depleted T cells, or PBMCs.

The CDR3 spans 17 residues. V was clipped by 7 bases and J by 1 base, with 20 bases between them. Germline loops: CDR1 LNHDA, CDR2 SQIVND (reference sequence). Generated by immunoSEQ multiplex PCR, the TCRdb table keeps only in-frame clones and is missing some. This table has about 32,000 clones, roughly 87% appearing once. Sequencing was done on a sample of peripheral blood. The sequence was collected from a man between 65 and 80 years old with active or convalescent COVID-19. This rearrangement joins TRBV19 to TRBJ1-5; no definite D call. CDR3 loop: CASTALRSSQSNQPQHF. The CDR3, as DNA: TGTGCCAGTACCGCACTCCGGAGTAGCCAGAGCAATCAGCCCCAGCATTTT.